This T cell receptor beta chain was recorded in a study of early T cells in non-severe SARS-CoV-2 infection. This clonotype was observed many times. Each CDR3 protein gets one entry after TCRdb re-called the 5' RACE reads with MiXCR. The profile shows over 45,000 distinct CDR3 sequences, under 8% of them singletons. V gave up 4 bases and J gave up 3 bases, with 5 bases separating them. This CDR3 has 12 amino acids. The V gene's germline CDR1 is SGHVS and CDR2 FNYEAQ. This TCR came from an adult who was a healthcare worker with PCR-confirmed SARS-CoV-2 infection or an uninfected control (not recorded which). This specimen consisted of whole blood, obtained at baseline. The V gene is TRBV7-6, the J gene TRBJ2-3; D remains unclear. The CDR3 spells CASSSFTDTQYF. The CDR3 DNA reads TGTGCCAGCAGCTCCTTTACAGATACGCAGTATTTT.